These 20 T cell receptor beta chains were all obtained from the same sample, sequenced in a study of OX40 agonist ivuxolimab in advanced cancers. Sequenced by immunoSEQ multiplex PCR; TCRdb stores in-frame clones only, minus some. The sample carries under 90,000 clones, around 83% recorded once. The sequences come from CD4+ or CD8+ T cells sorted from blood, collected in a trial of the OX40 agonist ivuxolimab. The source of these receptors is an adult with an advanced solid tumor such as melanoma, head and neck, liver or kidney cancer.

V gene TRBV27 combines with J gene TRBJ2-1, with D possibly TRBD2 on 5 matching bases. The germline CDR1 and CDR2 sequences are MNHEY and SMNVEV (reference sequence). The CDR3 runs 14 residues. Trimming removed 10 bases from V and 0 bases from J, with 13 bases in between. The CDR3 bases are TGTGCCACCCGATTAGCGAGCTCCTACAATGAGCAGTTCTTC. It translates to CATRLASSYNEQFF.

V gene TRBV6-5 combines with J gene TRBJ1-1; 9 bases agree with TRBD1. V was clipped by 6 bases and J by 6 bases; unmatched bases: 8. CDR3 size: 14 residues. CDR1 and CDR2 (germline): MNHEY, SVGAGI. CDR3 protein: CASRLTGTGSEAFF. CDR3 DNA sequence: TGTGCCAGCAGACTCACCGGGACAGGGTCTGAAGCTTTCTTT.

The chain's CDR3 is CASSQEGAAAKNIQYF. Here the CDR3 DNA reads TGCGCCAGCAGCCAAGAAGGGGCGGCAGCCAAAAACATTCAGTACTTC. The chain couples TRBV4-1 to TRBJ2-4; tentative D call: TRBD1 (5 bases). CDR1 is MGHRA and CDR2 is YSYEKL in the germline V gene. This CDR3 spans 16 amino acids. Trimming shortened V by 0 bases and J by 0 bases, and 9 bases separated the two germline ends.

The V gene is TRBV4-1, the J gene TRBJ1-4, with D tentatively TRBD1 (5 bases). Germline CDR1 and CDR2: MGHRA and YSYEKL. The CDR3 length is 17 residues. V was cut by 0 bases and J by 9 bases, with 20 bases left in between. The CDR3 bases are TGCGCCAGCAGCCAAGAAAATGTCTCGGGACGGAAGAAAAAACTGTTTTTT. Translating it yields CASSQENVSGRKKKLFF.

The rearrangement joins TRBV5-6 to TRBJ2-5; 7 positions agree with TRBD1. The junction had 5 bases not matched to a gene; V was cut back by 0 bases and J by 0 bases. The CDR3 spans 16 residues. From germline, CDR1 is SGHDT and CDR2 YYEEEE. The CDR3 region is CASSLAWGTDQETQYF. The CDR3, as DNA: TGTGCCAGCAGCTTGGCCTGGGGGACAGACCAAGAGACCCAGTACTTC. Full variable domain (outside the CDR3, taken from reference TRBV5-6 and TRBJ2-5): DAGVTQSPTHLIKTRGQQVTLRCSPKSGHDTVSWYQQALGQGPQFIFQYYEEEERQRGNFPDRFSGHQFPNYSSELNVNALLLGDSALYLCASSLAWGTDQETQYFGPGTRLLVL.

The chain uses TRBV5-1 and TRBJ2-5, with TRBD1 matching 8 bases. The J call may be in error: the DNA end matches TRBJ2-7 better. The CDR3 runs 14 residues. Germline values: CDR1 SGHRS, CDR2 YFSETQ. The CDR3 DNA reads TGCGCCAGCAGTTTGACAGGGGTGGAGTACGAGCAGTACTTC. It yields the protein CASSLTGVEYEQYF.

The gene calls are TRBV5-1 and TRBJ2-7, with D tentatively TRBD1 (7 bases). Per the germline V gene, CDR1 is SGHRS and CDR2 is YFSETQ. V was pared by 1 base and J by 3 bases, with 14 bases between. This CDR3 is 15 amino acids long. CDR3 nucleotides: TGCGCCAGCAGCTTGAGTGCAGGGGGAGGCTACGAGCAGTACTTC. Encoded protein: CASSLSAGGGYEQYF. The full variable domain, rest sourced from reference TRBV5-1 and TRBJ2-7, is KAGVTQTPRYLIKTRGQQVTLSCSPISGHRSVSWYQQTPGQGLQFLFEYFSETQRNKGNFPGRFSGRQFSNSRSEMNVSTLELGDSALYLCASSLSAGGGYEQYFGPGTRLTVT.

For the CDR3, the DNA is TGTGCCTGGAGTTATCTGGGGGCAGATGGCTACACCTTC. Its protein product is CAWSYLGADGYTF. This rearrangement joins TRBV30 to TRBJ1-2; D may be TRBD1 (6 bases). V lost 2 bases and J 6 bases, leaving 13 bases between the germline ends. Germline CDR1 and CDR2: GTSNPN and SVGIG (reference sequence). The CDR3 totals 13 residues.

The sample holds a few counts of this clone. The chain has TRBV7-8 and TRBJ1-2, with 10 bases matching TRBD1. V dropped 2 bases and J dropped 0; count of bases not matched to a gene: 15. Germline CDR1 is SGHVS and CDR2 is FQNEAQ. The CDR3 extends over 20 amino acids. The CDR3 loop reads CASSLSPPRTGGLANYGYTF. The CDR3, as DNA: TGTGCCAGCAGCTTATCCCCCCCACGGACAGGGGGTCTAGCTAACTATGGCTACACCTTC.

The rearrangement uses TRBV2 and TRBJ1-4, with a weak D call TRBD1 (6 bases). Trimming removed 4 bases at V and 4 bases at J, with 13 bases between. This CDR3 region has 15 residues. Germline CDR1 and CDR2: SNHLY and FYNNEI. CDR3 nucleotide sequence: TGTGCCAGCAGTGGCATCAGGGGCCATAATGAAAAACTGTTTTTT. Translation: CASSGIRGHNEKLFF.

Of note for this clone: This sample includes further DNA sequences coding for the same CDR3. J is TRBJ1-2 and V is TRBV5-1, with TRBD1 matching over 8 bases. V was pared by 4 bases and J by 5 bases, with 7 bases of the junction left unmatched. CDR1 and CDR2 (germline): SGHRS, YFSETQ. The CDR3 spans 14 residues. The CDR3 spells CASSPSGTGYGYTF. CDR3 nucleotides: TGCGCCAGCAGCCCGTCCGGGACAGGTTATGGCTACACCTTC.

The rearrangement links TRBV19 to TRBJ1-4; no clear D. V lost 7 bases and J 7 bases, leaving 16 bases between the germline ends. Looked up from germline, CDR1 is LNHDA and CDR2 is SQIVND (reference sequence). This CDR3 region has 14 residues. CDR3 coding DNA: TGTGCCAGTAAGAACGGACCCCGTGGTGAAAAACTGTTTTTT. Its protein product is CASKNGPRGEKLFF. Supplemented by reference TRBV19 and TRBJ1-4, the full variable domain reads DGGITQSPKYLFRKEGQNVTLSCEQNLNHDAMYWYRQDPGQGLRLIYYSQIVNDFQKGDIAEGYSVSREKKESFPLTVTSAQKNPTAFYLCASKNGPRGEKLFFGSGTQLSVL.

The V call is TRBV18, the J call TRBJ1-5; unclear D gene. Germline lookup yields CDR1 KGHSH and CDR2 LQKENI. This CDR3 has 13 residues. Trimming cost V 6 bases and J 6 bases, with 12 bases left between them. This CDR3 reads CASSEWDGQPQHF. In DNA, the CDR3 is TGTGCCAGCTCGGAGTGGGATGGTCAGCCCCAGCATTTT.

This CDR3 is CASSLEGGTYEQYF. The CDR3 nucleotides read TGTGCCAGCAGCTTGGAGGGCGGAACCTACGAGCAGTACTTC. The chain employs TRBV5-6 and TRBJ2-7; D gene unclear. CDR1 SGHDT and CDR2 YYEEEE come from the germline V gene. The CDR3 sequence is 14 residues long. The V end was cut by 0 bases, the J end by 2 bases, with 9 bases between.

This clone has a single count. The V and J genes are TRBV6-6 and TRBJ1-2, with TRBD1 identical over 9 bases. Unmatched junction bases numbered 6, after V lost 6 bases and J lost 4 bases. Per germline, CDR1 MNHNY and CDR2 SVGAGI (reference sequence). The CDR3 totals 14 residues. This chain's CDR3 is CASRYRGQTYGYTF. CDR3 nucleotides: TGTGCCAGCAGATACAGGGGGCAGACCTATGGCTACACCTTC.

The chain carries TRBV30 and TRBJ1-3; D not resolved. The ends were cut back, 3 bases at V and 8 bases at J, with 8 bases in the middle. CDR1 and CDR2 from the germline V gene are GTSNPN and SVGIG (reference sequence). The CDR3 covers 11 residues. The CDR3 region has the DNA TGTGCCTGGAGCGATCCTGACACCATATATTTT. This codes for CAWSDPDTIYF.

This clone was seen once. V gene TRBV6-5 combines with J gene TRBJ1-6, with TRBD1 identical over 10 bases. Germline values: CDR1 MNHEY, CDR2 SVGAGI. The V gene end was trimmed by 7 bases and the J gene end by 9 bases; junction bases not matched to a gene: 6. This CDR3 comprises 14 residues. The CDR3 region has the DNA TGTGCCAGCACCCGAGGACAGGGGGGTTCACCCCTCCACTTT. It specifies CASTRGQGGSPLHF.

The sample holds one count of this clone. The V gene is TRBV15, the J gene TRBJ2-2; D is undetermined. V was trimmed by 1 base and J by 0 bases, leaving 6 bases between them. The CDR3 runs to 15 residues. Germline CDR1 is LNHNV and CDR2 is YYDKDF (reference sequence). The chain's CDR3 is CATSRGQTNTGELFF. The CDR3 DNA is TGTGCCACCAGCAGAGGACAAACGAACACCGGGGAGCTGTTTTTT.

CDR3 DNA: TGCGCCAGCAGCGCATTGGGGCTCGGGAACACCGGGGAGCTGTTTTTT. The encoded protein is CASSALGLGNTGELFF. The chain combines TRBV5-1 with TRBJ2-2; D perhaps matches TRBD1 (5 bases). Between the trimmed V and J ends, which lost 4 bases and 1 base, there was a span of 14 bases. This CDR3 contains 16 residues. In germline, CDR1 is SGHRS, CDR2 YFSETQ.

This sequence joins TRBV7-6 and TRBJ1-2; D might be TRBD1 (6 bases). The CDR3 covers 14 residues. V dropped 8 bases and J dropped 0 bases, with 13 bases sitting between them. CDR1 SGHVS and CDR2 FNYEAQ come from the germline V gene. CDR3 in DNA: TGTGCCAGCGGCGGCAGGGGCCCTAACTATGGCTACACCTTC. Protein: CASGGRGPNYGYTF.